The present T cell receptor beta chain was sequenced within a study of blood T cell repertoires in COVID-19. About the research overall: Samples representing acute and convalescent COVID-19 were sourced from the United States, Italy and Spain.

This clone turned up a few times. How the authors handled the data: It was from reference gene primer amplification that nucleated cell counts were estimated. Sequencing was performed with immunoSEQ multiplex PCR; in TCRdb, only in-frame clones are kept and a portion is missing. The V and J calls and clone size are taken from that table; D and trimming were inferred from the DNA. The table shows around 200,000 clones, with 70% to 90% occurring only once. Trimming at V came to 4 bases and at J to 8 bases, leaving 9 bases not matched to a gene. Germline V gene data show CDR1 as SGHTA and CDR2 as FQGNSA. CDR3 size: 15 residues.

The sample comprised peripheral blood. The TCR sequence derives from a woman older than 75 with acute or convalescent COVID-19. V usage is TRBV7-2 and J usage is TRBJ1-4; 8 positions match TRBD1. CDR3 protein: CASSYGTGWGEKLFF. The DNA of the CDR3 is TGTGCCAGCAGCTACGGGACAGGCTGGGGAGAAAAACTGTTTTTT.